This TCR beta chain appears in the sequencing data of a study of blood T cell repertoires in COVID-19. CDR1 is SGHRS, CDR2 YFSETQ, per germline. The V end lost 3 bases, the J end lost 6 bases, and 15 bases lay between the germline ends. The CDR3 runs 14 residues. Per the study methods: Amplified reference gene primers provided the basis for estimating nucleated cell counts. Here immunoSEQ multiplex PCR was the method, and the copy in TCRdb shows in-frame clones only, minus some. The V and J calls and clone size were taken over from that table, and D and trimming were inferred from the DNA. This repertoire shows about 280,000 clones, approximately 81% found once; its top ten account for 2.5% to 3%.

This receptor was taken from a woman aged 50 to 60 who had recovered from COVID-19. This sequence joins TRBV5-1 and TRBJ1-1; D ambiguous. The sequenced sample was PBMCs or T cells enriched from blood (not recorded which). This chain's CDR3 is CASSSNPGISEAFF. Written as DNA, the CDR3 is TGCGCCAGCAGCTCTAACCCAGGAATCTCTGAAGCTTTCTTT.